The subject of this entry is one T cell receptor beta chain. The antigen is undetermined. The data originate from a study of cytomegalovirus exposure and HLA in healthy donors. The study's findings and limits: Testing in vitro showed a few CMV-associated chains specific for CMV antigens.

This CDR3 is 12 amino acids long. CDR1 SQVTM and CDR2 ANQGSEA come from the germline V gene. V was cut by 4 bases and J by 4 bases, with 10 bases left in between. Participants comprised healthy donors of bone marrow. The PCR had 60 Vbeta and 13 Jbeta primers. The table came from immunoSEQ multiplex PCR; TCRdb's copy has only in-frame clones and leaves some out. The data show 93,000 or so clones, about 83% seen once. Material for sequencing was PBMCs. This chain links TRBV29-1 with TRBJ2-5, with D maybe TRBD2 (5 bases). The clonotype comes from a woman in her late teens or twenties in good health and CMV-seropositive. This chain's CDR3 is CSVVLAGETQYF. The CDR3 DNA reads as TGCAGCGTTGTACTGGCGGGAGAGACCCAGTACTTC.